This T cell receptor beta chain was retrieved from a study of T cells after yellow fever vaccination. Study-level information: Low-cell-number fractions underwent preparation using SMART-Seq v4 Ultra Low Input.

In TCRdb, the 5' RACE reads were re-called with MiXCR into one record per CDR3 protein. Seen here are some 400,000 distinct CDR3 sequences, 6.2% observed once, and the top ten hold 15%. The CDR3 has 12 residues. Looked up from germline, CDR1 is DFQATT and CDR2 is SNEGSKA (reference sequence). With V trimmed by 3 bases and J by 2 bases, 1 base remained unmatched. This clonotype was found many times. Antigen: not known. Whole-study results and caveats: At about 97% for CD4 and about 91% for CD8, most primary-vaccination clones showed up again after the booster. The secondary response was weaker, and its peak arrived faster, on day 5 versus 15. The bulk population could contribute abundant contaminating clonotypes to FACS-sorted repertoires.

The chain uses TRBV20-1 and TRBJ2-7; TRBD2 matches at 7 bases. Material: PBMCs, obtained 5 days after the yellow fever booster vaccination. This sequence was found in a man aged 25-45 years who received the YFV17D yellow fever vaccine. The DNA of the CDR3 is TGCAGTGCTAGCGGGGGGACCTACGAGCAGTACTTC. Protein: CSASGGTYEQYF.